Given below is one TCR beta chain in context. Authors' processing steps: How many nucleated cells were present was estimated from reference gene primer amplification. Here immunoSEQ multiplex PCR was the method, and the copy in TCRdb shows in-frame clones only, minus some. D and trimming come from the DNA, and the V and J calls and clone size come from that table. The sample holds under 350,000 clones, 83% seen once. V lost 4 bases and J lost 6, with 14 bases in between. The CDR3 consists of 14 residues. Germline loops: CDR1 SGHDT, CDR2 YYEEEE. The data stem from a study of blood T cell repertoires in COVID-19. Study background: Acute-phase and convalescent COVID-19 samples originated in the United States, Italy and Spain. The cDNA or gDNA used as material had been derived from T cells, B-cell-depleted T cells, or PBMCs.

The chain joins TRBV5-6 to TRBJ1-5; tentatively, D is TRBD1 (5 bases). This TCR was recovered from a man aged 55 to 70 who had recovered from COVID-19. The sample taken for sequencing was peripheral blood. CDR3 protein: CASSGGGDFQPQHF. In nucleotides, the CDR3 is TGTGCCAGCAGCGGGGGAGGGGATTTTCAGCCCCAGCATTTT.